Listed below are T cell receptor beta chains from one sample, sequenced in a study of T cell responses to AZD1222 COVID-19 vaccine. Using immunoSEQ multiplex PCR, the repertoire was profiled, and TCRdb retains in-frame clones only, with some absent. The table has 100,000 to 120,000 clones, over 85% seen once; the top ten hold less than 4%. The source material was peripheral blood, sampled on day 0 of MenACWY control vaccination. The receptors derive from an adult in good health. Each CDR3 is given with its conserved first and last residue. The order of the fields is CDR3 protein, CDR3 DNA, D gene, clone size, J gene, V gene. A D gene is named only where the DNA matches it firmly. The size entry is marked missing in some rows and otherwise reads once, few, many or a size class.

cdr3_aa: CASKDGNQPQHF
cdr3_nt: TGTGCCAGCAAGGACGGTAATCAGCCCCAGCATTTT
d_call: .
clone_size: .
j_call: TRBJ1-5
v_call: TRBV7-9

cdr3_aa: CASSMGTDYGYTF
cdr3_nt: TGTGCCAGTAGTATGGGGACGGACTATGGCTACACCTTC
d_call: .
clone_size: .
j_call: TRBJ1-2
v_call: TRBV19

cdr3_aa: CASSLELAGGRETQYF
cdr3_nt: TGTGCCAGCAGCTTGGAATTGGCGGGGGGTAGGGAGACCCAGTACTTC
d_call: TRBD2
clone_size: .
j_call: TRBJ2-5
v_call: TRBV5-5

cdr3_aa: CASSGAHGMDSPLHF
cdr3_nt: TGTGCCAGCAGTGGCGCACATGGGATGGATTCACCCCTCCACTTT
d_call: .
clone_size: .
j_call: TRBJ1-6
v_call: TRBV2

cdr3_aa: CAISEIPGQGNEKLFF
cdr3_nt: TGTGCCATCAGTGAGATTCCGGGACAGGGTAATGAAAAACTGTTTTTT
d_call: TRBD1
clone_size: few
j_call: TRBJ1-4
v_call: TRBV10-3

cdr3_aa: CASSQGGRTEAFF
cdr3_nt: TGTGCCAGCAGCCAGGGAGGGCGAACTGAAGCTTTCTTT
d_call: .
clone_size: .
j_call: TRBJ1-1
v_call: TRBV5-4

cdr3_aa: CASSERQTGLAPLHF
cdr3_nt: TGTGCCAGCAGTGAAAGGCAGACAGGGTTGGCACCCCTCCACTTT
d_call: TRBD1
clone_size: few
j_call: TRBJ1-6
v_call: TRBV6-1

cdr3_aa: CASTNGRGQPQHF
cdr3_nt: TGTGCCAGCACCAACGGCAGGGGCCAGCCCCAGCATTTT
d_call: .
clone_size: .
j_call: TRBJ1-5
v_call: TRBV28

cdr3_aa: CASSRDSVPSGNTIYF
cdr3_nt: TGTGCCAGCAGCCGAGACAGTGTCCCCTCTGGAAACACCATATATTTT
d_call: .
clone_size: .
j_call: TRBJ1-3
v_call: TRBV3-1/TRBV3-2

cdr3_aa: CASRPRVGSQSNQPQHF
cdr3_nt: TGTGCCAGTAGACCGAGGGTAGGGTCACAAAGCAATCAGCCCCAGCATTTT
d_call: .
clone_size: .
j_call: TRBJ1-5
v_call: TRBV19

cdr3_aa: CAISERSGGDNEQFF
cdr3_nt: TGTGCCATCAGTGAGAGAAGCGGGGGTGACAATGAGCAGTTCTTC
d_call: TRBD2
clone_size: .
j_call: TRBJ2-1
v_call: TRBV10-3

cdr3_aa: CASSKRVEETQYF
cdr3_nt: TGTGCCAGCAGCAAAAGGGTTGAAGAGACCCAGTACTTC
d_call: .
clone_size: .
j_call: TRBJ2-5
v_call: TRBV21-1

cdr3_aa: CASVGVNTGELFF
cdr3_nt: TGTGCCAGCGTCGGGGTAAACACCGGGGAGCTGTTTTTT
d_call: .
clone_size: .
j_call: TRBJ2-2
v_call: TRBV6-5

cdr3_aa: CASSPFSGGAGTDTQYF
cdr3_nt: TGTGCCAGCAGCCCGTTTAGCGGGGGGGCCGGCACAGATACGCAGTATTTT
d_call: TRBD2
clone_size: .
j_call: TRBJ2-3
v_call: TRBV4-2

cdr3_aa: CASRAKGGYYGYTF
cdr3_nt: TGTGCCAGCAGGGCCAAGGGAGGCTACTATGGCTACACCTTC
d_call: .
clone_size: once
j_call: TRBJ1-2
v_call: TRBV5-4

cdr3_aa: CASSLDRREAFF
cdr3_nt: TGTGCCAGCAGCTTAGATAGAAGGGAAGCTTTCTTT
d_call: .
clone_size: .
j_call: TRBJ1-1
v_call: TRBV13

cdr3_aa: CASSVVADTQYF
cdr3_nt: TGTGCCAGCAGCGTAGTGGCAGATACGCAGTATTTT
d_call: .
clone_size: .
j_call: TRBJ2-3
v_call: TRBV9

cdr3_aa: CASSLVSSTDTQYF
cdr3_nt: TGTGCCAGCAGCTTGGTATCTAGCACAGATACGCAGTATTTT
d_call: .
clone_size: .
j_call: TRBJ2-3
v_call: TRBV5-6

cdr3_aa: CASSQAGRFYEQYF
cdr3_nt: TGTGCCAGCAGCCAAGCGGGCCGTTTCTACGAGCAGTACTTC
d_call: .
clone_size: .
j_call: TRBJ2-7
v_call: TRBV4-2

cdr3_aa: CASSLYRVFGTGGAGANVLTF
cdr3_nt: TGTGCCAGCAGTTTATACAGAGTATTCGGGACAGGGGGCGCTGGGGCCAACGTCCTGACTTTC
d_call: TRBD1
clone_size: .
j_call: TRBJ2-6
v_call: TRBV27

cdr3_aa: CASSLVRQPQHF
cdr3_nt: TGTGCCAGCAGTTTAGTTCGTCAGCCCCAGCATTTT
d_call: .
clone_size: .
j_call: TRBJ1-5
v_call: TRBV28

cdr3_aa: CASSSPGLNTEAFF
cdr3_nt: TGTGCCAGCAGTTCCCCCGGTCTTAACACTGAAGCTTTCTTT
d_call: .
clone_size: few
j_call: TRBJ1-1
v_call: TRBV13

cdr3_aa: CAWGGANTGELFF
cdr3_nt: TGTGCCTGGGGCGGAGCGAACACCGGGGAGCTGTTTTTT
d_call: .
clone_size: .
j_call: TRBJ2-2
v_call: TRBV30

cdr3_aa: CASSLAASGIPYEQYF
cdr3_nt: TGTGCCAGCAGCTTAGCGGCTAGCGGTATACCCTACGAGCAGTACTTC
d_call: TRBD2
clone_size: once
j_call: TRBJ2-7
v_call: TRBV7-2

cdr3_aa: CATSSKHREGFTGELFF
cdr3_nt: TGTGCCACCAGCAGCAAGCACCGGGAGGGATTCACCGGGGAGCTGTTTTTT
d_call: TRBD2
clone_size: .
j_call: TRBJ2-2
v_call: TRBV15

cdr3_aa: CAWRQGGGYEQYF
cdr3_nt: TGTGCCTGGCGGCAGGGAGGGGGCTACGAGCAGTACTTC
d_call: .
clone_size: few
j_call: TRBJ2-7
v_call: TRBV30

cdr3_aa: CASSPRQGEQYF
cdr3_nt: TGTGCCAGCAGCCCCCGACAGGGCGAGCAGTACTTC
d_call: TRBD1
clone_size: once
j_call: TRBJ2-7
v_call: TRBV3-1/TRBV3-2

cdr3_aa: CASSYSIGGTEAFF
cdr3_nt: TGTGCCAGCAGTTACTCTATCGGGGGCACTGAAGCTTTCTTT
d_call: .
clone_size: .
j_call: TRBJ1-1
v_call: TRBV6-5